The sequence of this T cell receptor beta chain was determined in a study of T cell responses to AZD1222 COVID-19 vaccine. The CDR3 is made up of 13 amino acids. The germline V and J ends were trimmed by 6 bases and 4 bases, with 15 bases remaining between them. The V gene's germline CDR1 is GTSNPN and CDR2 SVGIG (reference sequence). Measured with immunoSEQ multiplex PCR; TCRdb has only the in-frame clones, and not every one. This table has under 130,000 clones, roughly 82% appearing once. The sequencing here drew on peripheral blood, taken on day 0 of AZD1222 vaccination. This clonotype was sampled from an adult in good health. V is TRBV30 and J is TRBJ1-1; perhaps TRBD1 as D (6 bases). CDR3 bases: TGTGCCTGTCGTCAGGGGATCAGCACTGAAGCTTTCTTT. It is translated as CACRQGISTEAFF.